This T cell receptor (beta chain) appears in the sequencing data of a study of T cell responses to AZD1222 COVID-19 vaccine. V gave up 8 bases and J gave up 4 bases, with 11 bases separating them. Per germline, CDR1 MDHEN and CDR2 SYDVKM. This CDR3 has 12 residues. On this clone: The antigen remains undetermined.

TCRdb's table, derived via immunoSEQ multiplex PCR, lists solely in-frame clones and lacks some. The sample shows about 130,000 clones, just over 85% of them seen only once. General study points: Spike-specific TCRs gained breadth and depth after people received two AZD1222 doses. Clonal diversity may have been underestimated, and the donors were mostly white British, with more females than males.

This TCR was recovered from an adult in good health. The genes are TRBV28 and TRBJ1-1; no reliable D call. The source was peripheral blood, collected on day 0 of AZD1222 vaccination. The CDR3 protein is CASGVGSTEAFF. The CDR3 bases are TGTGCCAGCGGGGTGGGGTCCACTGAAGCTTTCTTT.